These 31 T cell receptor beta chains were all obtained from the same sample, sequenced in a study of regulatory T cells in long-lasting Graves disease. The sample's time point: newly diagnosed GD, antithyroid drugs for less than 3 months. RNA from PBMCs was the source of the TCR library. Investigators prepared the TCR beta libraries by applying iRepertoire HTBI primers and Arm-PCR of CDR3 regions. TCRdb reanalysed the multiplex PCR reads using MiXCR and keeps one entry per CDR3 protein. The data show roughly 350,000 distinct CDR3 sequences, around 15% seen once. This sample was also put to use in a study of T cells in Graves' hyperthyroidism and ophthalmopathy.

Sample: peripheral blood mononuclear cells (PBMCs), taken at new diagnosis, from a patient treated with antithyroid drugs. These receptors were obtained from a woman aged 18-29 years with Graves disease.

There are many counts of this clonotype. Here the CDR3 DNA reads TGTGCCAGCAGCTTAGGGGACCACTCCTACGAGCAGTACTTC. It codes for CASSLGDHSYEQYF. The chain carries TRBV11-2 and TRBJ2-7; D possibly matches TRBD1 or TRBD2 (5 bases each). The germline gives CDR1 SGHAT, CDR2 FQNNGV. The CDR3 runs 14 residues. Trimming took 1 base from V and 0 from J, leaving 7 bases between them.

This clonotype was counted at least ten times. The rearrangement joins TRBV6-2 or TRBV6-3 to TRBJ2-7; D gene ambiguous. V lost 0 bases to trimming and J lost 4 bases, with 10 bases between them. This CDR3 contains 14 residues. Germline V gene lookup returns CDR1 MNHEY and CDR2 SVGEGT. DNA for the CDR3: TGTGCCAGCAGTTACTCTATTGTCGGTTACGAGCAGTACTTC. Its translation: CASSYSIVGYEQYF.

There are many counts of this clonotype. The rearrangement links TRBV7-3 to TRBJ1-2; TRBD1 aligns across 8 bases. The germline V gene encodes CDR1 SGHTA and CDR2 FQGTGA. The CDR3 sequence is 14 residues long. The V segment lost 5 bases and the J segment 7 bases; nucleotides outside the gene matches: 9. The CDR3 reads CASSPGQAQGGYTF. Here the CDR3 DNA reads TGTGCCAGCAGCCCGGGACAGGCCCAGGGTGGCTACACCTTC.

The chain joins TRBV27 to TRBJ2-1, with 8 positions matching TRBD1. The CDR3 consists of 14 residues. V trimming: 6 bases; J trimming: 9 bases; junction bases outside the gene matches: 10. Germline CDR1 is MNHEY and CDR2 is SMNVEV (reference sequence). The CDR3 protein is CASRGYRGVGEQFF. The CDR3 DNA reads as TGTGCCAGCAGGGGTTACAGGGGGGTAGGTGAGCAGTTCTTC.

The V call is TRBV19, the J call TRBJ2-2; the D is unclear. CDR3 length equals 16 residues. Germline CDR1 reads LNHDA; CDR2 reads SQIVND (reference sequence). V shed 6 bases and J shed 0 bases, with 14 bases lying between them. CDR3 in amino acids: CASRRFTDANTGELFF. CDR3 sequence (DNA): TGTGCCAGTAGGCGTTTTACAGACGCGAACACCGGGGAGCTGTTTTTT.

This clonotype was seen many times. The rearrangement uses TRBV2 and TRBJ1-1, with D unclear. Germline CDR1 reads SNHLY; CDR2 reads FYNNEI. The CDR3 sequence is 13 residues long. V lost 10 bases, J lost 1 base, and 13 bases lay in between. The CDR3 is CAILNPRNTEAFF. The CDR3 nucleotides read TGTGCCATCCTAAACCCCAGGAACACTGAAGCTTTCTTT.

Only a few counts were recorded for this clonotype. The chain has TRBV5-1 and TRBJ2-7, with D tentatively TRBD2 (5 bases). Germline CDR1 reads SGHRS; CDR2 reads YFSETQ. The CDR3 length is 14 residues. The germline V and J ends were trimmed by 2 bases and 3 bases, with 12 bases remaining between them. The CDR3: CASSLIGDNYEQYF. CDR3 in DNA: TGCGCCAGCAGCTTAATCGGGGATAACTACGAGCAGTACTTC.

The chain employs TRBV10-3 and TRBJ2-3; D call uncertain. The CDR3 runs 13 residues. Germline V gene lookup returns CDR1 ENHRY and CDR2 SYGVKD. Trimming pared 7 bases from V and 1 base from J, leaving 9 bases between. The DNA of the CDR3 is TGTGCCATCACGGCGGCCCGCACAGATACGCAGTATTTT. Encoded protein: CAITAARTDTQYF.

This clonotype has a count of ten or more. V is TRBV11-2 and J is TRBJ2-7; D gene uncertain. Trimming pared 1 base from V and 3 bases from J, leaving 10 bases between. The CDR3 runs to 14 residues. Germline V CDR1 and CDR2: SGHAT, FQNNGV. DNA for the CDR3: TGTGCCAGCAGCTTAGGGAAAGAATACTACGAGCAGTACTTC. Amino acid sequence: CASSLGKEYYEQYF.

J is TRBJ2-4 and V is TRBV29-1, with unresolved D. The germline gives CDR1 SQVTM, CDR2 ANQGSEA. The CDR3 loop spans 13 amino acids. V lost 1 base, J lost 6 bases, and 10 bases lay in between. The CDR3 DNA sequence: TGCAGCGTTGAAGGCAGGCTTCTAAACATTCAGTACTTC. This sequence encodes CSVEGRLLNIQYF.

A word on this clonotype: Given a much more abundant clone one base away, this may be a read error. J is TRBJ2-5 and V is TRBV2; 9 bases fit TRBD2. Per the germline V gene, CDR1 is SNHLY and CDR2 is FYNNEI. The CDR3 consists of 13 residues. The CDR3 nucleotides read TGTGCCATAGACGGACTAGCGCGAGAGACCCGGTACTTC. It specifies CAIDGLARETRYF. The full variable domain, its missing parts supplied by reference TRBV2 and TRBJ2-5, is EPEVTQTPSHQVTQMGQEVILRCVPISNHLYFYWYRQILGQKVEFLVSFYNNEISEKSEIFDDQFSVERPDGSNFTLKIRSTKLEDSAMYFCAIDGLARETRYFGPGTRLLVL.

The chain employs TRBV4-2 and TRBJ2-1; TRBD2 aligns across 7 bases. This CDR3 region has 17 residues. V shed 1 base and J 7 bases; nucleotides not matched to a gene: 13. Germline-derived CDR1 and CDR2 are LGHNA and YNFKEQ. The CDR3 loop is CASSQVLEGGGGNEQFF. The CDR3 DNA follows: TGTGCCAGCAGCCAAGTCCTGGAGGGTGGGGGGGGGAATGAGCAGTTCTTC.

This clonotype was observed many times. The chain links TRBV28 to TRBJ2-1; possibly TRBD1 or TRBD2 for D (5 bases each). Trimming left V 2 bases short and J 3 bases short, with 11 bases between. Germline values: CDR1 MDHEN, CDR2 SYDVKM. The CDR3 consists of 15 residues. Here the CDR3 reads CASSLEGPNYNEQFF. The CDR3 DNA reads as TGTGCCAGCAGTTTAGAGGGACCGAACTACAATGAGCAGTTCTTC.

In this sample, this clonotype turned up many times. The gene calls are TRBV30 and TRBJ1-1; TRBD1 matches at 7 bases. Per the germline V gene, CDR1 is GTSNPN and CDR2 is SVGIG (reference sequence). V lost 2 bases, J lost 0 bases, and 6 bases stayed unmatched. This CDR3 comprises 15 residues. Written as DNA, the CDR3 is TGTGCCTGGAGTCGACCGGGACAGCTGAACACTGAAGCTTTCTTT. Protein: CAWSRPGQLNTEAFF.

About this clonotype itself: A much bigger clone sits one base away, suggesting this may be a read error. This sequence joins TRBV13 and TRBJ2-7; D unclear. The CDR3 has 13 amino acids. From germline, CDR1 is PRHDT and CDR2 FYEKMQ (reference sequence). The DNA of the CDR3 is TGTACCAGCAGCCCCTCCTCATCCTACGAGCAGTACTTC. It yields the protein CTSSPSSSYEQYF.

About this clonotype itself: Relative to the germline gene, one junction end is altered; a read error may explain this. This sequence joins TRBV5-1 and TRBJ1-1; weak D call: TRBD1 (6 bases). Germline CDR1 reads SGHRS; CDR2 reads YFSETQ. This CDR3 is 17 amino acids long. CDR3 bases: TGTGCCAGCAGTAAACAGGGTTCCCTTACCCTGAACACTGAAGCTTTCTTT. It specifies CASSKQGSLTLNTEAFF.

This clonotype was seen a few times. The chain joins TRBV9 to TRBJ1-4, with no clear D. From germline, CDR1 is SGDLS and CDR2 YYNGEE. CDR3 length equals 15 residues. V was clipped by 0 bases and J by 2 bases, with 8 bases between them. The CDR3 loop reads CASSVGGSTNEKLFF. The CDR3 DNA follows: TGTGCCAGCAGCGTAGGAGGGAGTACTAATGAAAAACTGTTTTTT. The full variable domain, in which reference TRBV9 and TRBJ1-4 provide the parts outside the CDR3, is DSGVTQTPKHLITATGQRVTLRCSPRSGDLSVYWYQQSLDQGLQFLIQYYNGEERAKGNILERFSAQQFPDLHSELNLSSLELGDSALYFCASSVGGSTNEKLFFGSGTQLSVL.

The chain uses TRBV11-2 and TRBJ2-1; possibly TRBD1 or TRBD2 for D (6 bases each). Germline assignment: CDR1 SGHAT and CDR2 FQNNGV. This CDR3 has 13 residues. With 5 bases removed from V and 10 bases from J, the gap between germline ends came to 15 bases. In DNA, the CDR3 is TGTGCCAGCAGCGTACAGGGCGGAGGGGAGCAGTTCTTC. Residues: CASSVQGGGEQFF.

Comment on this clonotype: Possible read error: a much larger clone is one base away. This chain links TRBV6-2 or TRBV6-3 with TRBJ2-1; the match to TRBD1 covers 11 bases. The assigned J gene may be wrong: the sequence end matches TRBJ2-5 better. CDR3 length: 17 residues. Germline CDR1 is MNHEY and CDR2 is SVGEGT. The CDR3 DNA sequence: TGTGCCAGCGGTGTCATCCTAAGGACAGGGGGCCCGGAGACCCAGTACTTC. It specifies CASGVILRTGGPETQYF.

This clonotype was seen more than once but under ten times. This chain uses TRBV9 with TRBJ1-3, with 9 bases fitting TRBD1. The junction had 2 bases not matched to a gene; V was cut back by 3 bases and J by 4 bases. This CDR3 contains 14 residues. Germline CDR1 is SGDLS and CDR2 is YYNGEE. CDR3 sequence: CASSEGQGGNTIYF. The CDR3 bases are TGTGCCAGCAGCGAGGGACAGGGAGGAAACACCATATATTTT.

This clonotype appeared a few times. The V gene is TRBV19, the J gene TRBJ1-6; D is uncertain. Germline V CDR1 and CDR2: LNHDA, SQIVND (reference sequence). This CDR3 contains 15 residues. The V end lost 8 bases, the J end lost 5 bases, and 16 bases lay between the germline ends. CDR3 coding DNA: TGTGCCAGTGCCCTTAGCGCCCTTCATAATTCACCCCTCCACTTT. Translating it yields CASALSALHNSPLHF.

This clonotype appeared a few times. The J gene is TRBJ2-3, the V gene TRBV12-3 or TRBV12-4, with no clear D. Trimming left V 8 bases short and J 2 bases short, with 11 bases between. The CDR3 runs 13 residues. The CDR3, as DNA: TGTGCCAGCTTAAGCAGCTACACAGATACGCAGTATTTT. Protein product: CASLSSYTDTQYF.

This clonotype was detected ten times or more. J is TRBJ2-1 and V is TRBV2, with 7 bases identical to TRBD2. The length of the CDR3 is 14 residues. Per germline, CDR1 SNHLY and CDR2 FYNNEI. V was clipped by 7 bases and J by 6 bases; unmatched bases: 9. The DNA for the CDR3 is TGTGCCAGCATGAGGGCGGGAGCAATCAATGAGCAGTTCTTC. Protein product: CASMRAGAINEQFF.

The sample holds many counts of this clonotype. This chain links TRBV6-1 with TRBJ2-7; D remains ambiguous. The V and J ends lost 2 bases and 2 bases respectively, with 10 bases between them. Germline V gene sequence: CDR1 MNHNS, CDR2 SASEGT. The length of the CDR3 is 14 residues. As DNA, the CDR3 is TGTGCCAGCAGTGAACATATCAGAGCCTACGAGCAGTACTTC. It codes for CASSEHIRAYEQYF.

This chain connects TRBV15 to TRBJ1-4; D is unresolved. The ends were cut back, 0 bases at V and 2 bases at J, with 10 bases in the middle. The CDR3 is made up of 16 amino acids. The germline CDR1 and CDR2 sequences are LNHNV and YYDKDF (reference sequence). CDR3 coding DNA: TGTGCCACCAGCAGAGATGTGTTTCGCACTAATGAAAAACTGTTTTTT. As protein: CATSRDVFRTNEKLFF.

The chain links TRBV18 to TRBJ2-7, with 10 bases matching TRBD1. Germline-derived CDR1 and CDR2 are KGHSH and LQKENI. V shed 3 bases, J shed 6 bases, and the junction held 5 bases outside the gene matches. This CDR3 region has 14 residues. The CDR3 here is CASSPLGQGSEQYF. CDR3 nucleotides: TGTGCCAGCTCACCCCTGGGACAGGGGTCCGAGCAGTACTTC.

This clonotype was counted many times. The chain employs TRBV30 and TRBJ2-1; D may be TRBD2 (6 bases). The CDR3 loop spans 14 amino acids. Trimming removed 0 bases from V and 9 bases from J, with 15 bases in between. Germline CDR1 and CDR2: GTSNPN and SVGIG (reference sequence). CDR3 nucleotide sequence: TGTGCCTGGAGTGTAGTGTCGGGAGCAGCTGAGCAGTTCTTC. Translating it yields CAWSVVSGAAEQFF.

Notes on this clonotype: A read error may explain this, as a much larger clone is one base away. J is TRBJ2-1 and V is TRBV27; D is uncertain. The end of the DNA is better explained by TRBJ2-5, so the J call may be wrong. The germline CDR1 and CDR2 sequences are MNHEY and SMNVEV (reference sequence). The CDR3 has 15 residues. The CDR3: CAGSLSWQIQETQYF. The CDR3 nucleotides read TGTGCCGGCAGTTTATCGTGGCAGATACAAGAGACCCAGTACTTC.

On this clonotype: Just one base apart from a much larger clone, this may be a read error. This chain joins TRBV12-3 or TRBV12-4 and TRBJ2-5, with D perhaps TRBD1 or TRBD2 (5 bases each). V lost 8 bases and J 5 bases, leaving 18 bases between the germline ends. The CDR3 has 14 residues. This CDR3 is CASSMGRTEETQYF. The CDR3 DNA reads TGTGCCAGCTCGATGGGACGAACCGAGGAGACCCAGTACTTC.

This chain connects TRBV20-1 to TRBJ2-1; D gene unclear. CDR1 is DFQATT and CDR2 is SNEGSKA in the germline V gene (reference sequence). The CDR3 has 12 amino acids. This chain's CDR3 is CSVDRTANEQFF. CDR3 nucleotides: TGCAGCGTTGACCGGACGGCCAATGAGCAGTTCTTC.

This clonotype was seen ten or more times. The rearrangement joins TRBV11-2 to TRBJ1-1; no clear D. Germline V gene sequence: CDR1 SGHAT, CDR2 FQNNGV. This CDR3 region has 13 residues. Trimming removed 0 bases at V and 5 bases at J, with 7 bases between. The chain's CDR3 is CASSLEAMTEAFF. The CDR3 nucleotides read TGTGCCAGCAGCTTAGAGGCAATGACTGAAGCTTTCTTT. Using reference TRBV11-2 and TRBJ1-1 for the parts outside the CDR3, the full variable domain is EAGVAQSPRYKIIEKRQSVAFWCNPISGHATLYWYQQILGQGPKLLIQFQNNGVVDDSQLPKDRFSAERLKGVDSTLKIQPAKLEDSAVYLCASSLEAMTEAFFGQGTRLTVV.